One sample yielded the 15 T cell receptor beta chains listed below, sequenced in a study of T cell changes during pregnancy in multiple sclerosis. Profiling relied on immunoSEQ multiplex PCR, and the TCRdb table lists in-frame clones only, not all of them. Of tens of thousands of clones in the sample, around 94% were seen once. The sample was CD4+ T cells from peripheral blood mononuclear cells, taken in the third trimester of pregnancy. The origin of the receptors is a female donor with multiple sclerosis, enrolled in a pregnancy study.

The chain uses TRBV19 and TRBJ2-5; 9 bases are a match to TRBD2. The V gene's germline CDR1 is LNHDA and CDR2 SQIVND (reference sequence). After removal of 10 bases from V and 4 bases from J, the junction contained 16 bases not matched to a gene. CDR3 length equals 16 residues. This CDR3 is CATTPRGAGGLETQYF. DNA of the CDR3: TGTGCCACTACCCCCCGGGGAGCGGGAGGTCTAGAGACCCAGTACTTC.

The chain joins TRBV29-1 to TRBJ1-2; 8 positions agree with TRBD1. The CDR3 sequence is 13 residues long. Germline V gene sequence: CDR1 SQVTM, CDR2 ANQGSEA. The V gene end was trimmed by 8 bases and the J gene end by 5 bases; junction bases not matched to a gene: 10. Here the CDR3 reads CSINQGAGYGYTF. CDR3 DNA sequence: TGCAGCATAAACCAGGGGGCGGGGTATGGCTACACCTTC.

V usage is TRBV28 and J usage is TRBJ1-1; D remains ambiguous. The CDR3 is 13 amino acids. The V gene's germline CDR1 is MDHEN and CDR2 SYDVKM. Trimming cost V 6 bases and J 0 bases, with 8 bases left between them. CDR3 coding DNA: TGTGCCAGCAGCCGCGGGTTGAACACTGAAGCTTTCTTT. Its translation is CASSRGLNTEAFF.

This rearrangement joins TRBV27 to TRBJ2-6; D not resolved. V was trimmed by 5 bases and J by 1 base, leaving 12 bases between them. CDR3 length: 16 residues. Germline CDR1 MNHEY, CDR2 SMNVEV (reference sequence). The CDR3 reads CASSPPTMSGANVLTF. CDR3 nucleotide sequence: TGTGCCAGCAGTCCTCCGACAATGTCTGGGGCCAACGTCCTGACTTTC.

The CDR3 spells CASSSTGLSAGELFF. CDR3 nucleotides: TGTGCCAGCAGTTCCACAGGGTTATCTGCTGGGGAGCTGTTTTTT. The chain carries TRBV6-5 and TRBJ2-2, with a possible D match to TRBD1 (6 bases). The CDR3 has 15 amino acids. Between the trimmed V and J ends, which lost 4 bases and 8 bases, there was a span of 17 bases. Germline CDR1 is MNHEY and CDR2 is SVGAGI.

This chain joins TRBV28 and TRBJ2-1, with 8 positions matching TRBD2. Trimming cost V 5 bases and J 8 bases; bases outside gene matches: 8. Looked up from germline, CDR1 is MDHEN and CDR2 is SYDVKM. The CDR3 is made up of 14 amino acids. CDR3 in DNA: TGTGCCAGCAGTCCGTCCGGACTAGCCCATGAGCAGTTCTTC. As protein: CASSPSGLAHEQFF.

The chain uses TRBV27 and TRBJ2-2; D is perhaps TRBD2 (5 bases). Trimming left V 4 bases short and J 5 bases short, with 14 bases between. Germline V CDR1 and CDR2: MNHEY, SMNVEV (reference sequence). There are 15 residues in the CDR3. DNA of the CDR3: TGTGCCAGCAGTTCGCCCCCGGAGGCGACCGGGGAGCTGTTTTTT. It is translated as CASSSPPEATGELFF.

This chain joins TRBV7-2 and TRBJ2-5, with a possible D match to TRBD2 (5 bases). From germline, CDR1 is SGHTA and CDR2 FQGNSA. This CDR3 has 14 residues. V lost 2 bases, J lost 0 bases, and 7 bases lay in between. CDR3 sequence: CASSLFGNQETQYF. The CDR3 DNA sequence: TGTGCCAGCAGCTTATTCGGGAACCAAGAGACCCAGTACTTC.

The V gene is TRBV19, the J gene TRBJ2-7, with 8 bases fitting TRBD2. The junction had 2 bases not matched to a gene; V was cut back by 2 bases and J by 2 bases. The CDR3 contains 14 residues. Germline V gene sequence: CDR1 LNHDA, CDR2 SQIVND (reference sequence). The CDR3: CASSISGGTYEQYF. The CDR3 DNA reads as TGTGCCAGTAGTATAAGCGGGGGAACCTACGAGCAGTACTTC.

This CDR3 reads CASSPLEGFNEKLFF. CDR3 coding DNA: TGCGCCAGCAGCCCCCTGGAGGGTTTTAATGAAAAACTGTTTTTT. This rearrangement joins TRBV5-1 to TRBJ1-4; no definite D call. Germline CDR1 reads SGHRS; CDR2 reads YFSETQ. Trimming removed 4 bases from V and 4 bases from J, with 14 bases in between. The length of the CDR3 is 15 residues.

The chain employs TRBV28 and TRBJ2-5; a possible D gene is TRBD1 (6 bases). From germline, CDR1 is MDHEN and CDR2 SYDVKM. V lost 3 bases and J 5 bases, leaving 16 bases between the germline ends. This CDR3 has 15 residues. Written as DNA, the CDR3 is TGTGCCAGCAGTTTCCAGTTCAGGGGCCCGGAGACCCAGTACTTC. Its protein is CASSFQFRGPETQYF. The full variable domain, its missing parts supplied by reference TRBV28 and TRBJ2-5, is DVKVTQSSRYLVKRTGEKVFLECVQDMDHENMFWYRQDPGLGLRLIYFSYDVKMKEKGDIPEGYSVSREKKERFSLILESASTNQTSMYLCASSFQFRGPETQYFGPGTRLLVL.

V and J are TRBV10-3 and TRBJ2-1; D is possibly TRBD1 (5 bases). Trimming removed 0 bases from V and 9 bases from J, with 6 bases in between. This CDR3 region has 12 residues. Looked up from germline, CDR1 is ENHRY and CDR2 is SYGVKD. CDR3 in DNA: TGTGCCATCAGTGAGTCGGGGCTTGAGCAGTTCTTC. Translation: CAISESGLEQFF.

The chain combines TRBV5-1 with TRBJ2-1, with 7 bases that match TRBD2. This CDR3 has 15 amino acids. V was pared by 2 bases and J by 5 bases, with 7 bases of the junction left unmatched. The germline V gene encodes CDR1 SGHRS and CDR2 YFSETQ. CDR3 DNA sequence: TGCGCCAGCAGCTTCGTGGGACTACTCCACAATGAGCAGTTCTTC. This gives the protein CASSFVGLLHNEQFF.

This chain connects TRBV4-1 to TRBJ2-5; 8 nucleotides match TRBD1. There are 16 residues in the CDR3. The germline CDR1 and CDR2 sequences are MGHRA and YSYEKL. Germline trimming cut 3 bases from V and 0 bases from J; bases unmatched to any gene: 6. The CDR3 DNA reads as TGCGCCAGCAGCCACAATTCAGGGGGCTACCAAGAGACCCAGTACTTC. Protein: CASSHNSGGYQETQYF.

This chain connects TRBV6-5 to TRBJ1-1; D is unclear. Germline assignment: CDR1 MNHEY and CDR2 SVGAGI. V shed 2 bases and J shed 5 bases, with 15 bases lying between them. There are 15 residues in the CDR3. CDR3 loop: CASSYQVAGPTEAFF. DNA of the CDR3: TGTGCCAGCAGTTACCAGGTGGCGGGTCCGACTGAAGCTTTCTTT.